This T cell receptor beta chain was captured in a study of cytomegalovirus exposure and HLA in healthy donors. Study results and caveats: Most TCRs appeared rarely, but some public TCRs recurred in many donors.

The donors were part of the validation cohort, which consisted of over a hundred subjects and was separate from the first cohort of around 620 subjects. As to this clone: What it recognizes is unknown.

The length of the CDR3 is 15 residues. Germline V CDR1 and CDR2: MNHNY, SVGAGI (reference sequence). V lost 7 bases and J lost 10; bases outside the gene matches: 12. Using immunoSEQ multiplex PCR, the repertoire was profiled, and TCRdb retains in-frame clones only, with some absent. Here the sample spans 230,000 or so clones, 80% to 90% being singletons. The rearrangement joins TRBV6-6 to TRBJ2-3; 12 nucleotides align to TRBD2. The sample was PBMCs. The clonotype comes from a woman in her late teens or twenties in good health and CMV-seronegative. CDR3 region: CASNIGLAGPLAQYF. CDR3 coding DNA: TGTGCCAGCAATATAGGACTAGCGGGACCCCTCGCGCAGTATTTT.